This T cell receptor beta chain was identified in a study of T cell responses to AZD1222 COVID-19 vaccine. Clones were sequenced by immunoSEQ multiplex PCR, and TCRdb holds only the in-frame ones, with some missing. This table has 85,000 to 90,000 clones, approximately 89% appearing once. General study results and limits: CD4 TCRs covered the whole spike, strongest at regions 160-218 and 743-854.

Concerning this clone: Antigen specificity is unknown.

The V gene's germline CDR1 is SGHVS and CDR2 FQNEAQ. The CDR3 is made up of 16 amino acids. Trimming cost V 0 bases and J 1 base, with 10 bases left between them. Material: peripheral blood, obtained on day 0 of AZD1222 vaccination. The chain links TRBV7-8 to TRBJ1-5; D may be TRBD1 (5 bases). The source of this sequence is an adult in good health. In nucleotides, the CDR3 is TGTGCCAGCAGCTTAGCCCGGGGGGAGAGCAATCAGCCCCAGCATTTT. Its translation is CASSLARGESNQPQHF.